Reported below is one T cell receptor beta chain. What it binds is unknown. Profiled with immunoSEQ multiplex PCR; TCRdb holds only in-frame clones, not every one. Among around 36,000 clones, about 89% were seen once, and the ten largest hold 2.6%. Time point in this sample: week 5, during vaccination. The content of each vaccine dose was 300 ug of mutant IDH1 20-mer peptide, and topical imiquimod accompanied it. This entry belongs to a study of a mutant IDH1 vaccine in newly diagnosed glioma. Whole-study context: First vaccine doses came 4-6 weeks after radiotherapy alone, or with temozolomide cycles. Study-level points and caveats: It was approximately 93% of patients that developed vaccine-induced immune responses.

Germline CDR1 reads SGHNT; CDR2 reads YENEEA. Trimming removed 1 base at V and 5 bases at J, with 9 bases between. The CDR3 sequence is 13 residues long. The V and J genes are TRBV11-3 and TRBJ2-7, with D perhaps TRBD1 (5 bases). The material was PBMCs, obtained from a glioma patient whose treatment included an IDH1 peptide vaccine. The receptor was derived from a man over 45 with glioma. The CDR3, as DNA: TGTGCCAGCAGCTTAGGAAGGGGCCACGAGCAGTACTTC. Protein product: CASSLGRGHEQYF.